This T cell receptor beta chain was sequenced in a study of blood T cell repertoires in COVID-19. Overall study context: The United States, Italy and Spain provided the acute and convalescent COVID-19 samples. From T cells, B-cell-depleted T cells, or PBMCs came the material, which was cDNA or gDNA.

Authors' data handling: From reference gene primer amplification, estimates of nucleated cell counts were derived. Sequencing used immunoSEQ multiplex PCR; TCRdb keeps in-frame clones, though not all of them. V, J and clone size were drawn from that table, and D and trimming were deduced from the DNA. The sample includes some 190,000 clones, approximately 83% of them seen just once. Trimming took 4 bases from V and 7 from J, leaving 19 bases between them. The germline V gene encodes CDR1 MNHEY and CDR2 SVGEGT. This CDR3 contains 15 residues. V gene TRBV6-2 or TRBV6-3 combines with J gene TRBJ2-5, with a weak D call TRBD1 (6 bases). This TCR came from a man aged 55 to 70 with acute or convalescent COVID-19. The sequenced material came from peripheral blood. CDR3 protein: CASSSGDPFEGTQYF. The CDR3 DNA sequence: TGTGCCAGCAGTTCAGGGGACCCCTTCGAGGGGACCCAGTACTTC.